One sample yielded the 3 T cell receptor beta chains listed below, sequenced in a study of T-cell memory formation after mild COVID-19 (dated by TCRdb to about 2021). The library was produced with 5' RACE. The sequencing machine was an Illumina NovaSeq 6000. TCRdb applied fastp at Q25 and MiXCR to the public reads, then kept only in-frame beta chains. Entries that share a CDR3 protein sequence are merged under the most common genes and DNA. The sample profile shows about 500,000 distinct CDR3 sequences; over 20% of them were found once. The ten largest clones take up around an eighth of the sample. The sample consisted of PBMCs or a T cell subset sorted from them (not recorded which). These receptors originate from an adult woman who had mild COVID-19 (a few samples of this study predate the infection). The sample titles of this study are shuffled in the database, so cell type and time point are left out; the donor was told from shared clones.

This clonotype came up many times. The gene calls are TRBV12-3 or TRBV12-4 and TRBJ1-1; D ambiguous. This CDR3 spans 12 amino acids. V was shortened by 4 bases and J by 1 base, with 4 bases between the two germline ends. For the CDR3, the DNA is TGTGCCAGCAGTTGGGGGAACACTGAAGCTTTCTTT. Residues: CASSWGNTEAFF.

The chain carries TRBV29-1 and TRBJ1-1, with D perhaps TRBD1 (5 bases). This CDR3 is built from 11 residues. V was pared by 4 bases and J by 3 bases, with 6 bases between. Germline assignment: CDR1 SQVTM and CDR2 ANQGSEA. The CDR3 DNA follows: TGCAGCGTTGGGGGGGACACTGAAGCTTTCTTT. The encoded protein is CSVGGDTEAFF. Based on the CDR3 plus reference TRBV29-1 and TRBJ1-1, the full variable domain is SAVISQKPSRDICQRGTSLTIQCQVDSQVTMMFWYRQQPGQSLTLIATANQGSEATYESGFVIDKFPISRPNLTFSTLTVSNMSPEDSSIYLCSVGGDTEAFFGQGTRLTVV.

The genes are TRBV6-6 and TRBJ1-1; 7 nucleotides match TRBD1. V lost 0 bases to trimming and J lost 1 base; unmatched junction nucleotides: 5. Germline V lookup: CDR1 MNHNY, CDR2 SVGAGI (reference sequence). CDR3 size: 16 residues. The CDR3 coding sequence is TGTGCCAGCAGTTACTCCGCCAGACAGGGGAACACTGAAGCTTTCTTT. As protein: CASSYSARQGNTEAFF.